The 6 T cell receptor beta chains listed next were all sequenced from one sample in a study of CD8 T cells in ankylosing spondylitis. Study-level points and caveats: Among TCR beta sequences, a motif of eight highly homologous variants appeared characteristic of ankylosing spondylitis blood.

TCRdb itself ran the 5' RACE reads through MiXCR, one entry per CDR3 protein. This table has about 440,000 distinct CDR3 sequences, more than 15% appearing once. Antigens for these TCRs are unknown. The sequenced sample consisted of blood, either unsorted or a sorted T cell fraction (not recorded which). The receptors derive from a male donor with ankylosing spondylitis.

This clonotype was seen at least ten times. CDR3 loop: CASSRTGNYEQYF. The CDR3 region has the DNA TGTGCCAGCAGCCGTACGGGAAACTACGAGCAGTACTTC. This chain links TRBV4-2 with TRBJ2-7; tentative D call: TRBD2 (5 bases). The CDR3 sequence is 13 residues long. Germline V CDR1 and CDR2: LGHNA, YNFKEQ. The V end was cut by 4 bases, the J end by 3 bases, with 10 bases between.

This clonotype turned up a few times. CDR3 DNA: TGCGCCAGCAGCTTGATTAGGGAAGGCACCGGGGAGCTGTTTTTT. It specifies CASSLIREGTGELFF. The rearrangement uses TRBV5-1 and TRBJ2-2; D is ambiguous. The CDR3 contains 15 residues. The germline CDR1 and CDR2 sequences are SGHRS and YFSETQ. Trimming removed 1 base at V and 4 bases at J, with 11 bases between. Full variable domain (outside the CDR3, taken from reference TRBV5-1 and TRBJ2-2): KAGVTQTPRYLIKTRGQQVTLSCSPISGHRSVSWYQQTPGQGLQFLFEYFSETQRNKGNFPGRFSGRQFSNSRSEMNVSTLELGDSALYLCASSLIREGTGELFFGEGSRLTVL.

This clonotype was detected ten times or more. This rearrangement joins TRBV12-3 or TRBV12-4 to TRBJ2-7, with D unresolved. This CDR3 spans 14 amino acids. The germline V and J ends were trimmed by 2 bases and 5 bases, with 13 bases remaining between them. The CDR3: CASSLRPPSDEQYF. The CDR3 region has the DNA TGTGCCAGCAGTTTAAGGCCCCCAAGCGACGAGCAGTACTTC.

This clonotype was counted a few times. This rearrangement joins TRBV12-3 or TRBV12-4 to TRBJ1-2; 8 bases agree with TRBD1. This CDR3 has 14 residues. With V trimmed by 7 bases and J by 8 bases, 12 bases remained unmatched. As DNA, the CDR3 is TGTGCCAGCACCAGACAGGGGCTAGCTCGGGGCTACACCTTC. Amino acids: CASTRQGLARGYTF.

The chain has TRBV5-1 and TRBJ2-3; 9 bases match TRBD2. There are 15 residues in the CDR3. Germline lookup yields CDR1 SGHRS and CDR2 YFSETQ. V dropped 4 bases and J dropped 3; count of bases not matched to a gene: 6. The CDR3 coding sequence is TGCGCCAGCAGCGGGGCGGGGGGGCTTACAGATACGCAGTATTTT. Translation gives CASSGAGGLTDTQYF.

The chain recombines TRBV7-9 with TRBJ2-5; TRBD2 matches at 13 bases. Per germline, CDR1 SEHNR and CDR2 FQNEAQ (reference sequence). The CDR3 has 17 amino acids. V was clipped by 0 bases and J by 2 bases; unmatched bases: 3. CDR3 amino acids: CASSLAGLAGAQETQYF. The CDR3 nucleotides read TGTGCCAGCAGCTTAGCAGGACTAGCGGGGGCTCAAGAGACCCAGTACTTC.